This T cell receptor beta chain was captured in a study of cytomegalovirus exposure and HLA in healthy donors (dated by TCRdb to about 2017). For the study in its entirety: In an earlier analysis of several hundred of the donors, under 300 Gb of sequence data and 100 million or so unique TCR beta sequences from roughly 200 million T cells were reported. To predict cytomegalovirus infection status, the study brought together high-throughput TCR immunosequencing, statistical association of individual TCRs with disease status, and machine learning. On average, roughly 250,000 unique TCR beta nucleotide sequences were sequenced per donor among several hundred genotyped donors of the cohort, with roughly 18% of those sequences being non-productive. In a later genetic analysis, genome-wide SNP genotypes for about 55% of the 666 donors were used, and that subset was treated as a discovery cohort. Of the 350 to 450 genotyped donors, more than 75% were placed in the genetic ancestry cluster associated with self-reported Caucasian donors. Both class I and class II loci were covered by HLA typing, at four-digit resolution. A separate validation cohort of roughly 110 different subjects was used in addition to the roughly 670-subject first cohort. The study used immunosequencing to profile the T cell repertoires of hundreds of subjects and linked those repertoires to cytomegalovirus serostatus. Donor age, sex, ethnicity and CMV serostatus were collected together with the repertoire data. In an earlier analysis of 500 to 650 of the donors, high-throughput TCR beta sequencing was used to judge whether each TCR beta V gene segment behaved as functional or pseudogenic. In the later analysis, no new phenotypic data were used to find candidate immune exposures; instead, reliance was placed on TCR beta sequences and their occurrence across donors. The study was designed to test whether signatures of past pathogen exposure could be identified by cataloging public T cell receptors. Typing coverage differed by locus: A, B, C, DRB1 and DQB1 were typed in about 629-630 donors, DQA1 in about 500, DPA1 in 600 to 610, and DPB1 in 400 to 480. An early release covering just under 650 HLA-typed donors comprised 250 to 350 gigabases of sequencing data and around 80 million unique TCR sequences. To study patterns of TCR occurrence, a later analysis re-analyzed previously published TCR beta repertoires from around 700 donors and added high-resolution HLA genotyping. Every discovery cohort repertoire had been produced on one sequencing platform. A few DR-DQ haplotypes were treated as single units for association and clustering because of strong linkage in the cohort. Overall study results and their limits: A cluster of highly shared sequence variants was judged likely to represent a technical artifact of the sequencing pipeline. In a later analysis, some 17,000 TCR beta sequences were associated with specific HLA alleles at a false discovery rate of 0.05. A later genetic analysis reported fewer N-insertions in productive TCRs among donors in an Asian-associated ancestry cluster than the approximately 670-donor mean. Several of the top co-occurrence clusters appeared to be linked to parvovirus B19, influenza, CMV and Epstein-Barr virus, according to a later analysis. Because counts were too low, around 17 rarely observed V segments, including chromosome 9 orphons, were left out of the earlier analysis of roughly 600 of the donors. The 87-base-pair reads could not distinguish some IMGT-functional V segments, including TRBV6-2 and TRBV6-3, so those segments were excluded. When HLA alleles, especially DR and DQ, strongly co-occurred, TCR associations were difficult to assign to individual alleles. In this cohort, only TCR beta chains were sequenced, and detectable features were limited by the absence of alpha or paired-chain data. Most CMV-associated TCR beta chains appeared to be HLA-restricted in a later analysis, and the HLA associations seemed to be driven largely by CMV exposure. In a later analysis, HLA-associated TCR beta chains showed more clonal expansion and lower generation probabilities than non-associated chains that were equally common. Most TCR sequences were seen in very few donors, while some public TCRs were found in many individuals. According to a later analysis, TCR association rates differed among HLA loci, with DRB1 alleles showing the most associated TCRs and HLA-C alleles showing the fewest. The authors suggested that the approach could potentially be extended to other disease states and immunological phenotypes. For the cohort, immune exposure information was limited to CMV serostatus. The presence/absence analyses assumed that sequencing depth was roughly uniform across donors, and that assumption may not be true. The study listed over 150 TCR beta chains as associated with cytomegalovirus. An earlier analysis of roughly 570 of the donors showed that most TCR beta V segments appeared in productive rearrangements either about 87% or about 30% of the time, which broadly matched IMGT annotations. In vitro tests confirmed that a few of the cytomegalovirus-associated TCR beta chains recognize cytomegalovirus antigens. Because HLA typing was unavailable for some donors at each locus, only the typed subset was used in association tests. A further reported finding was that TCR beta sequences accurately predicted the HLA-A and HLA-B alleles for most subjects in the first cohort. Correlated functional status among segregating V segments might be attributable to linkage disequilibrium, but an unknown experimental factor could not be ruled out. An association between a missense DCLRE1C variant and V-gene and J-gene trimming of TCR beta chains was found in a later genetic analysis and replicated in an independent cohort. Cytomegalovirus status was reported to be diagnosed by the classifier with high specificity and sensitivity in both the original and validation cohorts.

Concerning this clone: Its antigen is still unknown. No base quality values were provided; no much bigger clone lies one nucleotide off.

The cohort comprised fewer than 700 healthy bone marrow donors. Cohort members were all nominally healthy when sampled, although unrecorded immune exposures were likely present. The donor was CMV seronegative and belonged to the group of roughly 330 seronegative cohort members. A peripheral blood sample was collected from each donor, and TCR beta sequencing was performed on peripheral blood mononuclear cells. The Qiagen DNeasy Blood Extraction Kit was used to extract genomic DNA from the blood cell samples. From the cysteine up to the phenylalanine, the CDR3 has a length of 15 residues. Kept here is only the CDR3 DNA, which spans 45 bases and is read in frame from base 1. CDR1 is given as MDHEN and CDR2 as SYDVKM, both from the germline V gene. Ends trimmed: V by 11 bases, J by 4 bases; bases unmatched to a gene: 14. Library prep was done by the immunoSEQ multiplex PCR assay. A mixture of 60 forward primers for TCR Vbeta segments and 13 reverse primers for TCR Jbeta segments was used in the multiplex PCR. A multiplex PCR assay on genomic DNA amplified the CDR3 region of rearranged TCR beta genes. On the Illumina HiSeq System, the amplified TCR beta libraries were sequenced as 87-base-pair reads. From the authors' description of their analysis: In a later analysis, tens of millions of unique TCR beta chains were counted across the 500 to 850 repertoires, and about 10 million of these chains were shared by at least two donors. Raw reads were error-corrected and collapsed into unique sequences by a nearest-neighbor algorithm in which closely related sequences were merged to remove PCR and sequencing errors. CDR3 sequences were aligned to IMGT reference sequences to assign V, D and J gene segments. Each retained sequence needed at least a six-nucleotide match to both a V gene segment and a J gene segment. Rearrangements were classified as productive when the CDR3 lacked stop codons and remained in frame with V and J, and all other rearrangements were classified as non-productive. CDR3 was defined according to IMGT convention as the region running from the second conserved V-encoded cysteine to the conserved J-encoded phenylalanine. The earlier analysis of some 540 of the donors excluded any sequence lacking an unambiguous match to a single V gene segment. In an earlier analysis of some 590 of the donors, a V segment was called functional when productive rearrangements were above 56.7%, and segregating when the standard deviation between donors exceeded 5%. A statistical classification framework was built for diagnosing cytomegalovirus status from the catalog of TCR beta chain sequences. A later analysis assigned V and J genes by comparing TCR nucleotide sequences with IMGT/GENE-DB human TR gene sequences. Using the TCRdist pipeline, a later analysis assigned CDR3 sequences along with most-parsimonious VDJ recombination scenarios. In a later analysis, each TCR beta chain was defined by its CDR3 amino acid sequence together with its V-gene family, and reads lacking a unique V-gene family were excluded. As a way to deal with suspected cross-contamination and a sequencing artifact, a later analysis dropped 450 to 600 nucleotide sequences that were highly shared and had low generation probability. A later analysis calculated a clonal expansion index for each public chain from normalized within-repertoire ranks of inferred template counts. Generation probabilities in a later analysis came from a VDJ recombination model fitted to out-of-frame rearrangements, and those results were checked against IGoR. Hypergeometric tests were used in a later analysis to score TCR-TCR, TCR-HLA and TCR-CMV co-occurrence, with a repertoire-size bias correction applied to the TCR pairs. False discovery rates were estimated in a later analysis by permuting HLA or CMV assignments 20 times. In a later analysis, co-occurring TCRs were grouped using DBSCAN, and TCRdist sequence similarity was added for clustering within HLA-allele-positive subsets. Repertoires with fewer than 30,000 or more than 120,000 public chains were left out of co-occurrence clustering, as were four to six repertoires with anomalous nucleotide sharing. TCRdb holds this immuneACCESS table with in-frame rearrangements only. Some clones are missing; in checked studies, unresolved V genes explain under half, and the rest has no known cause. V and J calls plus clone size are reproduced from that table; the DNA served to infer D and trimming. The sample table lists under 200,000 clones, approximately 78% of them with a count of one. Around 1.7% of the sample is in the top ten clones.

The sequencing sample was made of PBMCs. The sequence was collected from a woman younger than 35 in good health and CMV-seronegative. The receptor chain draws on TRBV28 and TRBJ1-2, with TRBD1 matching 9 junction bases. The DNA is as follows: TGTGCCGGCACCCGCCGGGACAGGGACATCTATGGCTACACCTTC. Its protein product is CAGTRRDRDIYGYTF.